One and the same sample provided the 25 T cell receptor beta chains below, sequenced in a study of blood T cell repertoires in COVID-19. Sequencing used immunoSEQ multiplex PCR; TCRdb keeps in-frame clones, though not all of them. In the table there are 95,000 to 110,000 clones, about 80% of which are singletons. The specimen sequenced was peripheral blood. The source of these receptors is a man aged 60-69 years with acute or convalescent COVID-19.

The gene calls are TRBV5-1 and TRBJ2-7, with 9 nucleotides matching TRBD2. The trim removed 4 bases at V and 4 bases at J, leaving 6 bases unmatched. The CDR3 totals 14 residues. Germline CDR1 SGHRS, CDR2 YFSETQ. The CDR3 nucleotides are TGCGCCAGCAGCACGGGACTAGCTTCTTACGAGCAGTACTTC. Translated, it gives CASSTGLASYEQYF.

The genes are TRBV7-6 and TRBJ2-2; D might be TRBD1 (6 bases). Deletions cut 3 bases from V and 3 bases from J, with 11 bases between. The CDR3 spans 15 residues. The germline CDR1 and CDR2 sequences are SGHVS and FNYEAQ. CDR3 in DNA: TGTGCCAGCAGCTTCCAGGGGAAGGACACCGGGGAGCTGTTTTTT. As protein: CASSFQGKDTGELFF.

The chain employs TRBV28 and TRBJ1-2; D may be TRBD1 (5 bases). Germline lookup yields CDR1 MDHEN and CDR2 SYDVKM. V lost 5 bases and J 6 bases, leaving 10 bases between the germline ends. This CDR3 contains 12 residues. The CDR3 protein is CASSPWGDGYTF. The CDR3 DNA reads TGTGCCAGCAGTCCCTGGGGCGATGGCTACACCTTC.

The CDR3 DNA follows: TGTGCCAGTAGTATAAAGGGACTAGCGGGAGACCCAACTCGCTACAATGAGCAGTTCTTC. This codes for CASSIKGLAGDPTRYNEQFF. V is TRBV19 and J is TRBJ2-1, with 14 bases lining up with TRBD2. Per the germline V gene, CDR1 is LNHDA and CDR2 is SQIVND (reference sequence). The junction had 12 bases not matched to a gene; V was cut back by 2 bases and J by 3 bases. This CDR3 is built from 20 residues. The full variable domain, completed using reference TRBV19 and TRBJ2-1, is DGGITQSPKYLFRKEGQNVTLSCEQNLNHDAMYWYRQDPGQGLRLIYYSQIVNDFQKGDIAEGYSVSREKKESFPLTVTSAQKNPTAFYLCASSIKGLAGDPTRYNEQFFGPGTRLTVL.

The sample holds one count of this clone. CDR3 sequence: CASSIYHRANYGYTF. As DNA, the CDR3 is TGTGCCAGTAGTATTTATCACAGGGCTAACTATGGCTACACCTTC. The chain joins TRBV19 to TRBJ1-2; maybe TRBD1 (6 bases). The CDR3 contains 15 residues. Per the germline V gene, CDR1 is LNHDA and CDR2 is SQIVND (reference sequence). V dropped 3 bases and J dropped 0 bases, with 11 bases sitting between them.

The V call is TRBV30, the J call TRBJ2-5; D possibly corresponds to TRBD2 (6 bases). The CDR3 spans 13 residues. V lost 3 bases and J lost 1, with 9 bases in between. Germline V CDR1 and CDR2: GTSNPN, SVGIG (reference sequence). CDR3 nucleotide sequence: TGTGCCTGGAGGGTAGCGGTCCAAGAGACCCAGTACTTC. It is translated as CAWRVAVQETQYF.

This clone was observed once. CDR3 nucleotides: TGCGCCAGCAGCCCCCCGGGACAGAGGGAAAAACTGTTTTTT. Its protein product is CASSPPGQREKLFF. The rearrangement links TRBV5-1 to TRBJ1-4; 7 nucleotides agree with TRBD1. J was trimmed by 8 bases and V by 4 bases; bases with no gene match: 8. CDR1 is SGHRS, CDR2 YFSETQ, per germline. This CDR3 spans 14 amino acids.

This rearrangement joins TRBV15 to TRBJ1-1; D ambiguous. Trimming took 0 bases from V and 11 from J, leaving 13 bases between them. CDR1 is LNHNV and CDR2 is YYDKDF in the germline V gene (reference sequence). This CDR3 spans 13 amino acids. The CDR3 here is CATSRDSGGRAFF. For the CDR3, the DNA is TGTGCCACCAGCAGAGATAGTGGCGGGCGGGCTTTCTTT.

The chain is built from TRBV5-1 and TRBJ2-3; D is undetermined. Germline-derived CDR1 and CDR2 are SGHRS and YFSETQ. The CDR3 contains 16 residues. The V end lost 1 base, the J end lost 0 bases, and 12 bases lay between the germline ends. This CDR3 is CASSLSMSISTDTQYF. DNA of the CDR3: TGCGCCAGCAGCTTGTCTATGAGTATTAGCACAGATACGCAGTATTTT.

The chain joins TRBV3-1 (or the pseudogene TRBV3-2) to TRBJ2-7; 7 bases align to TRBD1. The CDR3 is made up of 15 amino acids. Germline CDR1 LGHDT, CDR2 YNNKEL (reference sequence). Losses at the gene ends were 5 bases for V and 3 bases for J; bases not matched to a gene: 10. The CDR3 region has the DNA TGTGCCAGCAGCGGGGGAAAGACAGGGAGCTACGAGCAGTACTTC. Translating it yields CASSGGKTGSYEQYF.

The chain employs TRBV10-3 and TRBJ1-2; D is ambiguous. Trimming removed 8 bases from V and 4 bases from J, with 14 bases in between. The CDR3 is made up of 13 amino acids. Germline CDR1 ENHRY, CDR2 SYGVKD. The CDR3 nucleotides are TGTGCCATCTCCGAAGGGAGGGTCTATGGCTACACCTTC. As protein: CAISEGRVYGYTF.

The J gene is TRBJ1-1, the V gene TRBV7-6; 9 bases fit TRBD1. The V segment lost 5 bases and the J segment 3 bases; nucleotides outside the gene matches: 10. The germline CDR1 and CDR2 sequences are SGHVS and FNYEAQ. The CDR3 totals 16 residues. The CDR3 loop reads CASSKAGTGSDTEAFF. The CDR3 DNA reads TGTGCCAGCAGCAAAGCCGGGACAGGGTCGGACACTGAAGCTTTCTTT.

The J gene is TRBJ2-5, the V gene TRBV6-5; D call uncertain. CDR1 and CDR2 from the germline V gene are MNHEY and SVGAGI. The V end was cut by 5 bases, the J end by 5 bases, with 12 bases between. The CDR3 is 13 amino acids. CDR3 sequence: CASSPASWETQYF. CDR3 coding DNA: TGTGCCAGCAGTCCGGCTAGTTGGGAGACCCAGTACTTC.

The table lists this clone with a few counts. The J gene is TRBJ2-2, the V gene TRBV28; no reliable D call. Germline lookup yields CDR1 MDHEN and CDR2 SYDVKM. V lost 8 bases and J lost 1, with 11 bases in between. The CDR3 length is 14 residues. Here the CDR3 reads CASVNDLNTGELFF. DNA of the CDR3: TGTGCCAGCGTAAATGACTTGAACACCGGGGAGCTGTTTTTT.

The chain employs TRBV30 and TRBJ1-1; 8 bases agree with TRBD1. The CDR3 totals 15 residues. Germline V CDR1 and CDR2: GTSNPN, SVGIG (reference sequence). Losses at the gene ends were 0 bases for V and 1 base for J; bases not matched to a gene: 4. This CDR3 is CAWSVLTGGNTEAFF. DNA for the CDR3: TGTGCCTGGAGTGTACTTACAGGGGGGAACACTGAAGCTTTCTTT.

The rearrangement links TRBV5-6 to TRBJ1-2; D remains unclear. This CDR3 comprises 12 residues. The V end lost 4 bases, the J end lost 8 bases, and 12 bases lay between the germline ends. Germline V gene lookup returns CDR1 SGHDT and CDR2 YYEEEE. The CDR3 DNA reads TGTGCCAGCAGCCGTCTTGAGGAGGGCTACACCTTC. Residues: CASSRLEEGYTF.

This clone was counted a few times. The CDR3 here is CASSLYYEQYF. The CDR3 nucleotides read TGTGCCAGCAGCTTATACTACGAGCAGTACTTC. The chain recombines TRBV7-2 with TRBJ2-7; D remains ambiguous. CDR3 size: 11 residues. Deletions cut 2 bases from V and 3 bases from J, with 2 bases between. The germline CDR1 and CDR2 sequences are SGHTA and FQGNSA. The variable domain in full, with the rest retrieved from reference TRBV7-2 and TRBJ2-7, is GAGVSQSPSNKVTEKGKDVELRCDPISGHTALYWYRQSLGQGLEFLIYFQGNSAPDKSGLPSDRFSAERTGGSVSTLTIQRTQQEDSAVYLCASSLYYEQYFGPGTRLTVT.

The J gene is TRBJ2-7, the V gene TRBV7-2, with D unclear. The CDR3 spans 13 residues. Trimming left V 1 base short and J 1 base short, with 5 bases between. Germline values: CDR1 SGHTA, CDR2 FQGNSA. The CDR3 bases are TGTGCCAGCAGCTTAGGGGCTTCCTACGAGCAGTACGTC. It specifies CASSLGASYEQYV.

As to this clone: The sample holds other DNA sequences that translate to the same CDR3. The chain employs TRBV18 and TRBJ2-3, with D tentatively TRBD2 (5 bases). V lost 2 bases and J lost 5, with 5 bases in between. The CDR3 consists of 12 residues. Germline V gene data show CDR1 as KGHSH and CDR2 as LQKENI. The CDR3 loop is CASSPAGDTQYF. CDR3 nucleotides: TGTGCCAGCTCACCAGCGGGAGATACGCAGTATTTT.

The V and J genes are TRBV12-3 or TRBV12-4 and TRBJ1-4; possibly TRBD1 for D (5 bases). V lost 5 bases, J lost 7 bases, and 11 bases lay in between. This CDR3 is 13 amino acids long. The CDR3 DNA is TGTGCCAGCAGTCAGGGAAGGGGTGAAAAACTGTTTTTT. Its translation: CASSQGRGEKLFF.

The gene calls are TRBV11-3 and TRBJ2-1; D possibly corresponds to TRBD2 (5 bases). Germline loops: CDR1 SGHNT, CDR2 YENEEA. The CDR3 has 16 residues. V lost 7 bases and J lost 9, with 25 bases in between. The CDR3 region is CASTLGSNSRYGEQFF. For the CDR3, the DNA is TGTGCCAGCACCTTGGGGAGCAATTCTAGATATGGTGAGCAGTTCTTC.

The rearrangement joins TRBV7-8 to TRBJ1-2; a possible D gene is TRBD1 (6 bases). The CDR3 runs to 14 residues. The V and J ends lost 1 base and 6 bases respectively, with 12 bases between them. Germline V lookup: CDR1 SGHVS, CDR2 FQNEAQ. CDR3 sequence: CASSLDREGDGYTF. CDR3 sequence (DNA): TGTGCCAGCAGCTTAGACAGGGAGGGAGATGGCTACACCTTC.

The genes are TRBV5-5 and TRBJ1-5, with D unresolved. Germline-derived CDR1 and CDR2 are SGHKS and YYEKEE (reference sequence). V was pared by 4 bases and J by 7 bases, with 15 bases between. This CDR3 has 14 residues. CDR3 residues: CASSPVSPGQPQHF. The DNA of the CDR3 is TGTGCCAGCAGCCCGGTCTCTCCGGGGCAGCCCCAGCATTTT.

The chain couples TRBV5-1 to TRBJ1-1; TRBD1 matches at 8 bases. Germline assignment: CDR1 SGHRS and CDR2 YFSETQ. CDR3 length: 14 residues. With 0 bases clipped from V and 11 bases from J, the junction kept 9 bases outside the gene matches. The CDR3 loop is CASSLGSGGQPAFF. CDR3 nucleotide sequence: TGCGCCAGCAGCTTGGGCTCAGGGGGCCAACCCGCTTTCTTT.

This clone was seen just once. CDR3 coding DNA: TGCAGCGTGGGACACCAGGGGTGGACTAATGAAAAACTGTTTTTT. It encodes CSVGHQGWTNEKLFF. This chain links TRBV29-1 with TRBJ1-4; weak D call: TRBD1 (6 bases). The CDR3 runs to 15 residues. Germline V gene lookup returns CDR1 SQVTM and CDR2 ANQGSEA. V lost 6 bases and J lost 2, with 16 bases in between.